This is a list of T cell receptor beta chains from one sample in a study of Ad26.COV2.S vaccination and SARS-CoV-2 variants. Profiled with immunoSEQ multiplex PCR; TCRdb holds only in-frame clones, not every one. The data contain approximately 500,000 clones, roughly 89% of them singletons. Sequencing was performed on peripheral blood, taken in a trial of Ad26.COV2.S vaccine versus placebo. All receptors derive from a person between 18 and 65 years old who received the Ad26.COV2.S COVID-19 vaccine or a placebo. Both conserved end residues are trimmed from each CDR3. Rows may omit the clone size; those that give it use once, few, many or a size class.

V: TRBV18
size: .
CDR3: ASSPLGPGLEQY

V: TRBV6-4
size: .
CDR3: ASSEVDTNNEQF

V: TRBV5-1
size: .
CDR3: ASSPGQQNTEAF

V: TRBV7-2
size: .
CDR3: ASSSRRGTEQY

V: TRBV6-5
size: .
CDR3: ASTQGGGMVF

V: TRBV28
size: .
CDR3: ASRDGQGYT

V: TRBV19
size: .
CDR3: ASTSTGVETQY

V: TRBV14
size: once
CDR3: ASSPTDYEYEKLF

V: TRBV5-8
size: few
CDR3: ASSLFSGSTDTQY

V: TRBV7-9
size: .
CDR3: ASSFGLAASYNEQF

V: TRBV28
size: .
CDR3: ASSLSWGGYGYT

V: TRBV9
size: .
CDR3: ASSVDGTSYNTEAF

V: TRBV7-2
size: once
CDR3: ASSPGLAGADTQY

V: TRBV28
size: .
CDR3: ASRQRPLYGYT

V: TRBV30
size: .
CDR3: AWSVRRREDNEQF

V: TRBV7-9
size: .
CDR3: ASSPKGGELF

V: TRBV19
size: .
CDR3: ASSGGGAGVTYNEQF

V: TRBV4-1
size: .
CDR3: ASSHGKGILYEQY

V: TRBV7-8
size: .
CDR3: ASSPSTGATGAYNEQF

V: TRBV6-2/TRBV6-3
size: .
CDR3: ASSYSGSPATEGEQF

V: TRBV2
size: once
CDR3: ASSVEEYNEQF

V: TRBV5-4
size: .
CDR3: ASSTLDRNTEAF

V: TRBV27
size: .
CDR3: ASSFSSYNSPLH

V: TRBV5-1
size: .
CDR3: ASSLVSGGNYGYT

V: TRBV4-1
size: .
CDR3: ASSRGEASADTQY